Listed below are T cell receptor beta chains from one sample, sequenced in a study of PD-L1 blockade in urothelial cancer. Only in-frame clones appear in the TCRdb table, and some are missing; sequencing was by immunoSEQ multiplex PCR. The sample lists tens of thousands of clones, around 84% seen once, with roughly 2.9% in the top ten. The specimen was PBMCs, collected around atezolizumab (anti-PD-L1) treatment. Receptors were obtained from a man aged 50 to 59 with urothelial cancer. CDR3s include the opening cysteine and the closing phenylalanine or tryptophan. D genes are given only for firm matches. The size entry is marked missing in some rows and otherwise reads once, few, many or a size class.

-	TRBV6-1	TRBJ1-1	-	CASKAGPEAFF	TGTGCCAGCAAGGCGGGTCCTGAAGCTTTCTTT
TRBD1	TRBV18	TRBJ2-3	-	CASRDRGSGDTQYF	TGTGCCAGCCGGGACAGAGGAAGCGGAGATACGCAGTATTTT
TRBD1	TRBV7-8	TRBJ1-5	-	CASSPSYYRDSYNQPQHF	TGTGCCAGCAGCCCTAGTTATTACCGGGACAGCTACAATCAGCCCCAGCATTTT
-	TRBV7-9	TRBJ2-7	-	CASSLDRVSYEQYF	TGTGCCAGCAGCTTAGACAGGGTGTCCTACGAGCAGTACTTC
-	TRBV28	TRBJ2-7	-	CASSLRLSHEQYF	TGTGCCAGCAGTTTAAGACTCTCCCACGAGCAGTACTTC
TRBD2	TRBV28	TRBJ2-7	-	CASSLSRLGGRSYEQYF	TGTGCCAGCAGTTTGTCCAGGCTTGGCGGGAGGTCCTACGAGCAGTACTTC
-	TRBV19	TRBJ2-3	-	CASATVSDTQYF	TGTGCCAGTGCAACGGTCTCAGATACGCAGTATTTT
-	TRBV5-1	TRBJ2-1	few	CASSLVPNEQFF	TGCGCCAGCAGCTTGGTCCCAAATGAGCAGTTCTTC
-	TRBV28	TRBJ1-5	-	CASSLYRQPQHF	TGTGCCAGCAGTTTATACCGGCAGCCCCAGCATTTT
-	TRBV6-6	TRBJ1-1	-	CASSYGSDTEAFF	TGTGCCAGCAGTTACGGTTCGGACACTGAAGCTTTCTTT
-	TRBV9	TRBJ2-3	-	CASSVGGHHTGTQYF	TGTGCCAGCAGCGTAGGAGGACACCATACAGGTACGCAGTATTTT
TRBD1	TRBV5-4	TRBJ1-3	-	CASSRDRTGQTGNTIYF	TGTGCCAGCAGCCGGGATCGGACAGGGCAAACTGGAAACACCATATATTTT
-	TRBV4-2	TRBJ2-5	-	CASSQSRGETQYF	TGTGCCAGCAGCCAGTCACGGGGGGAGACCCAGTACTTC
TRBD1	TRBV28	TRBJ1-2	-	CASSGWDSVNYGYTF	TGTGCCAGCAGTGGCTGGGACAGCGTTAACTATGGCTACACCTTC
-	TRBV27	TRBJ2-7	-	CASSLKDGAKTGEQYF	TGTGCCAGCAGTTTAAAGGATGGGGCCAAAACGGGCGAGCAGTACTTC
-	TRBV5-6	TRBJ1-2	-	CASSLAQGSYGYTF	TGTGCCAGCAGCTTGGCGCAGGGATCCTATGGCTACACCTTC
TRBD1	TRBV5-1	TRBJ2-7	-	CASSWGTGVGEQYF	TGCGCCAGCAGTTGGGGGACAGGTGTCGGCGAGCAGTACTTC
TRBD2	TRBV6-1	TRBJ2-7	-	CASSTLAGPSAEQYF	TGTGCCAGCAGTACCCTAGCGGGGCCCTCGGCCGAGCAGTACTTC
TRBD1	TRBV27	TRBJ1-5	-	CASSPSTGGNQPQHF	TGTGCCAGCAGTCCCAGCACAGGGGGCAATCAGCCCCAGCATTTT
-	TRBV11-1	TRBJ2-5	-	CASSFARETQYF	TGTGCCAGCAGCTTCGCGCGTGAGACCCAGTACTTC
-	TRBV9	TRBJ2-3	-	CASSVAGRRETDTQYF	TGTGCCAGCAGCGTAGCTGGCAGAAGGGAGACAGATACGCAGTATTTT
TRBD1	TRBV6-5	TRBJ1-5	-	CATRPTGANQPQHF	TGTGCCACCAGACCGACAGGGGCGAATCAGCCCCAGCATTTT
TRBD1	TRBV6-5	TRBJ1-2	-	CASSYSDRGSYTF	TGTGCCAGCAGTTACTCGGACAGGGGTAGCTACACCTTC
TRBD2	TRBV2	TRBJ2-5	-	CASTMGASGRPQYF	TGTGCCAGTACCATGGGGGCTAGCGGGAGGCCCCAGTACTTC
-	TRBV5-1	TRBJ1-5	medium-sized	CASSSMPDQPQHF	TGCGCCAGCAGCTCCATGCCGGATCAGCCCCAGCATTTT
-	TRBV28	TRBJ2-7	-	CASSFPPLGVYEQYF	TGTGCCAGCAGTTTCCCCCCCTTGGGAGTTTACGAGCAGTACTTC
TRBD1	TRBV11-2	TRBJ2-5	-	CASSSGQGVGETQYF	TGTGCCAGCAGCTCGGGACAGGGGGTGGGGGAGACCCAGTACTTC
TRBD2	TRBV28	TRBJ2-3	-	CASSLAGVGDTQYF	TGTGCCAGCAGTCTCGCGGGAGTGGGGGATACGCAGTATTTT
TRBD2	TRBV28	TRBJ2-7	-	CAGGRANGVYEQYF	TGTGCCGGCGGGAGGGCCAATGGGGTCTACGAGCAGTACTTC
-	TRBV19	TRBJ1-1	-	CASRVPTGGSTEAFF	TGTGCCAGTAGAGTCCCGACAGGTGGGAGCACTGAAGCTTTCTTT
TRBD1	TRBV30	TRBJ2-7	-	CAWSSRTQGVYEQYF	TGTGCCTGGAGCTCACGGACCCAGGGGGTATACGAGCAGTACTTC
-	TRBV4-1	TRBJ1-5	-	CASSQGRGSEFSNQPQHF	TGCGCCAGCAGCCAAGGCCGGGGGAGTGAGTTTAGCAATCAGCCCCAGCATTTT